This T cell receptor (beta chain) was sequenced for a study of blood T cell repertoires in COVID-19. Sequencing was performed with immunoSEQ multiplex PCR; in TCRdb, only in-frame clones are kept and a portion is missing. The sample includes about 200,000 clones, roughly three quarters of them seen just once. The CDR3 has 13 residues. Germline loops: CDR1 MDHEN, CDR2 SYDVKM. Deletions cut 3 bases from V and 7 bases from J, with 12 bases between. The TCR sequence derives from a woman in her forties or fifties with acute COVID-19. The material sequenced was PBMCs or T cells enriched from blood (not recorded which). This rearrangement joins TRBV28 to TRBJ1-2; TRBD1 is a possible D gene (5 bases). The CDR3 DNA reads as TGTGCCAGCAGTTTGTCCAGGGTTGGTGGCTACACCTTC. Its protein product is CASSLSRVGGYTF.